Sequencing of this T cell receptor beta chain was carried out in a study of cytomegalovirus exposure and HLA in healthy donors. This CDR3 spans 13 amino acids. Trimming shortened V by 3 bases and J by 1 base, and 6 bases separated the two germline ends. Germline-derived CDR1 and CDR2 are MNHEY and SMNVEV (reference sequence). TCRdb keeps only in-frame clones here, not all; method: immunoSEQ multiplex PCR. This table holds roughly 68,000 clones, 96% found once. The specimen was PBMCs. The chain uses TRBV27 and TRBJ2-5; D might be TRBD2 (5 bases). The TCR was taken from a woman aged 18 to 35 in good health and CMV-seropositive. DNA for the CDR3: TGTGCCAGCAGTTTTACTAGCCAAGAGACCCAGTACTTC. Amino acids: CASSFTSQETQYF.